This entry features one T cell receptor (beta chain) sequence. Antigen: not known. This record comes from a study of vaccination effects on CD4 cells after COVID-19. V was shortened by 2 bases and J by 0 bases, with 8 bases between the two germline ends. Germline CDR1 SGHRS, CDR2 YFSETQ. This CDR3 contains 14 residues. Peptide-pool stimulation followed by sequencing identified expanded antigen-specific CD4+ clonotypes in the ViraFEST assay. Once cultured for around 11 days, the cells underwent separation to obtain CD4+ T cells. Produced via immunoSEQ multiplex PCR; TCRdb's table is partial and in-frame only. Here the sample spans about 79,000 clones, roughly 74% being singletons.

The TCR was taken from a human donor who received a COVID-19 vaccine. The sequencing here drew on CD4+ T cells from PBMCs cultured with HCoV-229E spike peptides, taken before COVID-19 vaccination. The chain employs TRBV5-1 and TRBJ1-2; D unresolved. The CDR3 coding sequence is TGCGCCAGCAGCTTTCCGAGTACTAACTATGGCTACACCTTC. Encoded protein: CASSFPSTNYGYTF.